The 31 T cell receptor beta chains given below trace back to one sample, sequenced in a study of cytomegalovirus exposure and HLA in healthy donors. The protocol was immunoSEQ multiplex PCR, while the TCRdb copy is restricted to in-frame clones and leaves out a portion. The repertoire holds around 190,000 clones, more than 75% seen once, with about 7.7% in the top ten. The sample was PBMCs. Every receptor here comes from a man under 40 in good health and CMV-seropositive.

The V call is TRBV30, the J call TRBJ1-1, with 7 bases lining up with TRBD1. Germline CDR1 GTSNPN, CDR2 SVGIG (reference sequence). The V and J ends lost 0 bases and 0 bases, in that order; junction bases with no gene match: 4. This CDR3 spans 15 amino acids. CDR3 bases: TGTGCCTGGAGTGTTAGGGGGCCCATGAACACTGAAGCTTTCTTT. It encodes CAWSVRGPMNTEAFF.

The rearrangement uses TRBV28 and TRBJ2-6; 8 bases fit TRBD2. Germline CDR1 reads MDHEN; CDR2 reads SYDVKM. Trimming cost V 3 bases and J 2 bases; bases outside gene matches: 9. The CDR3 spans 18 residues. DNA for the CDR3: TGTGCCAGCAGTTTGGGAGCGGGAGCCCTCACTGGGGCCAACGTCCTGACTTTC. The encoded protein is CASSLGAGALTGANVLTF.

This chain's CDR3 is CASTPARTYNSPLHF. CDR3 in DNA: TGTGCCAGCACCCCCGCCCGAACCTATAATTCACCCCTCCACTTT. V gene TRBV27 combines with J gene TRBJ1-6; D is uncertain. Germline assignment: CDR1 MNHEY and CDR2 SMNVEV (reference sequence). The CDR3 totals 15 residues. V lost 7 bases and J lost 2, with 12 bases in between.

The genes are TRBV7-9 and TRBJ1-2; TRBD1 aligns across 10 bases. CDR1 is SEHNR, CDR2 FQNEAQ, per germline (reference sequence). V lost 6 bases to trimming and J lost 6 bases; unmatched junction nucleotides: 7. CDR3 length: 14 residues. This CDR3 is CASRVGQGEDGYTF. DNA of the CDR3: TGTGCCAGCAGGGTTGGACAGGGGGAAGATGGCTACACCTTC.

The chain carries TRBV11-3 and TRBJ2-3; 7 bases line up with TRBD2. Unmatched junction bases numbered 3, after V lost 1 base and J lost 2 bases. CDR3 length equals 15 residues. Germline V gene data show CDR1 as SGHNT and CDR2 as YENEEA. CDR3: CASSLGGDYTDTQYF. As DNA, the CDR3 is TGTGCCAGCAGCTTAGGCGGGGACTACACAGATACGCAGTATTTT.

This rearrangement joins TRBV6-5 to TRBJ2-7; tentatively, D is TRBD1 (6 bases). V was pared by 0 bases and J by 3 bases, with 12 bases between. This CDR3 contains 15 residues. Germline V gives CDR1 MNHEY, CDR2 SVGAGI. The CDR3 sequence: CASSYSSGQVYEQYF. The CDR3 DNA follows: TGTGCCAGCAGTTACTCATCGGGACAAGTCTACGAGCAGTACTTC.

The chain combines TRBV13 with TRBJ1-3, with 8 bases that match TRBD1. V lost 3 bases to trimming and J lost 1 base; unmatched junction nucleotides: 11. The V gene's germline CDR1 is PRHDT and CDR2 FYEKMQ (reference sequence). CDR3 length: 18 amino acids. The DNA for the CDR3 is TGTGCCAGCAGCTTCTCCCGGACAGGGTTGGATTCTGGAAACACCATATATTTT. Protein product: CASSFSRTGLDSGNTIYF.

The V gene is TRBV30, the J gene TRBJ2-3; TRBD1 aligns across 7 bases. CDR1 GTSNPN and CDR2 SVGIG come from the germline V gene (reference sequence). There are 13 residues in the CDR3. Unmatched junction bases numbered 4, after V lost 7 bases and J lost 0 bases. For the CDR3, the DNA is TGTGCCTTTGACAGGGTTAGCACAGATACGCAGTATTTT. Residues: CAFDRVSTDTQYF.

V and J are TRBV19 and TRBJ1-2; no definite D call. There are 13 residues in the CDR3. Germline CDR1 LNHDA, CDR2 SQIVND (reference sequence). Trimming left V 3 bases short and J 3 bases short, with 8 bases between. The CDR3 is CASSITDYYGYTF. The CDR3 DNA sequence: TGTGCCAGTAGTATCACAGACTACTATGGCTACACCTTC.

This clone has a handful of counts. This sequence joins TRBV9 and TRBJ2-1, with D possibly being TRBD2 (6 bases). Germline CDR1 SGDLS, CDR2 YYNGEE. The CDR3 extends over 12 amino acids. V lost 7 bases to trimming and J lost 3 bases, with 8 bases between them. CDR3: CASGRNYNEQFF. CDR3 bases: TGTGCCAGCGGGAGGAACTACAATGAGCAGTTCTTC. Variable domain in full (rest from reference TRBV9 and TRBJ2-1): DSGVTQTPKHLITATGQRVTLRCSPRSGDLSVYWYQQSLDQGLQFLIQYYNGEERAKGNILERFSAQQFPDLHSELNLSSLELGDSALYFCASGRNYNEQFFGPGTRLTVL.

The gene calls are TRBV10-3 and TRBJ1-2, with D uncertain. The CDR3 has 13 amino acids. Germline V gene lookup returns CDR1 ENHRY and CDR2 SYGVKD. V was trimmed by 4 bases and J by 6 bases, leaving 12 bases between them. In DNA form, the CDR3 reads TGTGCCATCAGTGCAGAGGTTGTGCATGGCTACACCTTC. Its protein product is CAISAEVVHGYTF.

The V gene is TRBV7-6, the J gene TRBJ2-6; TRBD2 agrees at 7 bases. The CDR3 loop spans 19 amino acids. The V segment lost 4 bases and the J segment 0 bases; nucleotides outside the gene matches: 12. Germline lookup yields CDR1 SGHVS and CDR2 FNYEAQ. The CDR3 sequence is CASSSLPGRGNSGANVLTF. CDR3 nucleotides: TGTGCCAGCAGCTCTTTGCCGGGGCGGGGGAACTCTGGGGCCAACGTCCTGACTTTC.

The J gene is TRBJ2-6, the V gene TRBV28; TRBD1 matches at 8 bases. CDR1 and CDR2 from the germline V gene are MDHEN and SYDVKM. Losses at the gene ends were 6 bases for V and 4 bases for J; bases not matched to a gene: 5. CDR3 length: 15 residues. The chain's CDR3 is CASSGQGVGANVLTF. The DNA of the CDR3 is TGTGCCAGCAGCGGACAGGGCGTCGGGGCCAACGTCCTGACTTTC. Drawing the rest from reference TRBV28 and TRBJ2-6, the complete variable domain is DVKVTQSSRYLVKRTGEKVFLECVQDMDHENMFWYRQDPGLGLRLIYFSYDVKMKEKGDIPEGYSVSREKKERFSLILESASTNQTSMYLCASSGQGVGANVLTFGAGSRLTVL.

The genes are TRBV28 and TRBJ1-4; no clear D. This CDR3 has 14 amino acids. Trimming cost V 8 bases and J 4 bases, with 14 bases left between them. CDR1 is MDHEN and CDR2 is SYDVKM in the germline V gene. The DNA of the CDR3 is TGTGCCAGCTCAACTGGACCGATTAATGAAAAACTGTTTTTT. Its protein is CASSTGPINEKLFF.

In this sample, this clone turned up a few times. V is TRBV2 and J is TRBJ1-2, with TRBD1 matching 11 bases. The CDR3 is 15 residues long. The V gene's germline CDR1 is SNHLY and CDR2 FYNNEI. V dropped 5 bases and J dropped 8; count of bases not matched to a gene: 10. This chain's CDR3 is CASSKNRDRGTGYTF. CDR3 DNA: TGTGCCAGCAGTAAAAACCGGGACAGGGGGACGGGCTACACCTTC.

V and J are TRBV6-1 and TRBJ1-5, with 7 nucleotides matching TRBD1. The germline gives CDR1 MNHNS, CDR2 SASEGT. J was trimmed by 6 bases and V by 4 bases; bases with no gene match: 6. The CDR3 runs to 14 residues. CDR3 DNA: TGTGCCAGCAGTGGCGACAGGGCTGGTCAGCCCCAGCATTTT. Translated: CASSGDRAGQPQHF.

V gene TRBV6-1 combines with J gene TRBJ2-7, with no clear D. Germline CDR1 is MNHNS and CDR2 is SASEGT. V was clipped by 3 bases and J by 0 bases, with 9 bases between them. The CDR3 is made up of 14 amino acids. CDR3 amino acids: CASSEAANSYEQYF. The CDR3, as DNA: TGTGCCAGCAGTGAGGCAGCTAACTCCTACGAGCAGTACTTC.

This chain uses TRBV27 with TRBJ2-3; D remains ambiguous. Trimming removed 5 bases from V and 6 bases from J, with 18 bases in between. CDR1 and CDR2 from the germline V gene are MNHEY and SMNVEV (reference sequence). This CDR3 has 15 amino acids. The CDR3 bases are TGTGCCAGCAGTCCCCGCCCTTGGCTGATGGATACGCAGTATTTT. The encoded protein is CASSPRPWLMDTQYF.

This clone was seen more than once but under ten times. The chain recombines TRBV2 with TRBJ2-1; no firm D call. CDR1 is SNHLY and CDR2 is FYNNEI in the germline V gene. CDR3 length: 15 residues. V was clipped by 11 bases and J by 0 bases, with 17 bases between them. CDR3 sequence (DNA): TGTGCCCTACAGACCAGTGAGGTCTCCTACAATGAGCAGTTCTTC. Encoded protein: CALQTSEVSYNEQFF.

V is TRBV7-6 and J is TRBJ2-7; possible D gene TRBD1, 5 bases. The germline V gene has CDR1 SGHVS and CDR2 FNYEAQ. This CDR3 has 13 amino acids. V lost 6 bases and J 2 bases, leaving 11 bases between the germline ends. The CDR3 protein is CASSPRAPYEQYF. DNA for the CDR3: TGTGCCAGCAGTCCCAGGGCCCCCTACGAGCAGTACTTC. Drawing the rest from reference TRBV7-6 and TRBJ2-7, the complete variable domain is GAGVSQSPRYKVTKRGQDVALRCDPISGHVSLYWYRQALGQGPEFLTYFNYEAQQDKSGLPNDRFSAERPEGSISTLTIQRTEQRDSAMYRCASSPRAPYEQYFGPGTRLTVT.

The chain has TRBV9 and TRBJ2-7; 10 nucleotides line up with TRBD1. CDR1 is SGDLS, CDR2 YYNGEE, per germline. The CDR3 sequence is 13 residues long. The junction had 3 bases not matched to a gene; V was cut back by 6 bases and J by 3 bases. In DNA, the CDR3 is TGTGCCAGCACCGGGACAGGGGACTACGAGCAGTACTTC. Translating gives CASTGTGDYEQYF.

The rearrangement links TRBV18 to TRBJ1-2; 11 positions agree with TRBD1. This CDR3 region has 16 residues. CDR1 and CDR2 from the germline V gene are KGHSH and LQKENI. Losses at the gene ends were 2 bases for V and 3 bases for J; bases not matched to a gene: 5. CDR3 DNA sequence: TGTGCCAGCTCACCATTGGACAGGGGGCACGACTATGGCTACACCTTC. It translates to CASSPLDRGHDYGYTF.

The chain uses TRBV2 and TRBJ2-3; 10 nucleotides align to TRBD2. Germline values: CDR1 SNHLY, CDR2 FYNNEI. The CDR3 spans 15 residues. Trimming at V came to 6 bases and at J to 2 bases, leaving 5 bases not matched to a gene. CDR3 residues: CASRSSGGNTDTQYF. The CDR3 DNA is TGTGCCAGCAGAAGTAGCGGGGGGAACACAGATACGCAGTATTTT. Together with reference TRBV2 and TRBJ2-3, the CDR3 gives the full variable domain: EPEVTQTPSHQVTQMGQEVILRCVPISNHLYFYWYRQILGQKVEFLVSFYNNEISEKSEIFDDQFSVERPDGSNFTLKIRSTKLEDSAMYFCASRSSGGNTDTQYFGPGTRLTVL.

CDR3 in DNA: TGTGCCAGCAGTTCGCCGGGACAGGGGCCGGAGACCCAGTACTTC. This sequence encodes CASSSPGQGPETQYF. The chain recombines TRBV6-9 with TRBJ2-5; 10 bases are a match to TRBD1. Trimming cost V 4 bases and J 5 bases; bases outside gene matches: 7. The length of the CDR3 is 15 residues. Germline values: CDR1 MNHGY, CDR2 SVAAGI.

This clone was detected once. This CDR3 is CASSPGLVGTQYF. Here the CDR3 DNA reads TGTGCCAGCAGCCCAGGACTAGTCGGGACCCAGTACTTC. This chain links TRBV9 with TRBJ2-5; TRBD2 aligns across 7 bases. The CDR3 contains 13 residues. V lost 4 bases to trimming and J lost 7 bases; unmatched junction nucleotides: 7. The germline V gene has CDR1 SGDLS and CDR2 YYNGEE.

The V call is TRBV27, the J call TRBJ1-1, with a possible D match to TRBD1 (5 bases). Germline V CDR1 and CDR2: MNHEY, SMNVEV (reference sequence). Between the trimmed V and J ends, which lost 7 bases and 5 bases, there was a span of 17 bases. The CDR3 covers 14 residues. The CDR3 DNA reads TGTGCCAGCACCGAGAGAGGGGAAGGAACTGAAGCTTTCTTT. Protein product: CASTERGEGTEAFF.

The chain couples TRBV14 to TRBJ2-5; TRBD2 aligns across 11 bases. This CDR3 has 16 amino acids. Germline CDR1 reads SGHDN; CDR2 reads FVKESK. Trimming cost V 3 bases and J 2 bases; bases outside gene matches: 5. The CDR3, as DNA: TGTGCCAGCAGCCATGGACTAGCGGGCACACAAGAGACCCAGTACTTC. As protein: CASSHGLAGTQETQYF.

The V call is TRBV29-1, the J call TRBJ1-1; tentative D call: TRBD1 (6 bases). V lost 4 bases, J lost 3 bases, and 12 bases lay in between. Germline loops: CDR1 SQVTM, CDR2 ANQGSEA. This CDR3 spans 13 amino acids. CDR3 amino acids: CSVGGGLDTEAFF. CDR3 nucleotide sequence: TGCAGCGTTGGAGGGGGGTTGGACACTGAAGCTTTCTTT.

The chain joins TRBV6-5 to TRBJ1-3; D is perhaps TRBD1 (5 bases). CDR1 MNHEY and CDR2 SVGAGI come from the germline V gene. Trimming left V 0 bases short and J 4 bases short, with 13 bases between. The CDR3 is 16 amino acids. The CDR3 nucleotides read TGTGCCAGCAGTTACTCGAGCTGGGGCGCAGGAAACACCATATATTTT. It encodes CASSYSSWGAGNTIYF.

The rearrangement joins TRBV19 to TRBJ1-2; D possibly corresponds to TRBD1 (6 bases). Germline values: CDR1 LNHDA, CDR2 SQIVND (reference sequence). V was cut by 4 bases and J by 1 base, with 13 bases left in between. This CDR3 is 15 amino acids long. For the CDR3, the DNA is TGTGCCAGTAGTACATTACAGGGTATTAACTATGGCTACACCTTC. Translation gives CASSTLQGINYGYTF. The whole variable domain, filled in from reference TRBV19 and TRBJ1-2, reads DGGITQSPKYLFRKEGQNVTLSCEQNLNHDAMYWYRQDPGQGLRLIYYSQIVNDFQKGDIAEGYSVSREKKESFPLTVTSAQKNPTAFYLCASSTLQGINYGYTFGSGTRLTVV.

V is TRBV30 and J is TRBJ2-7, with D possibly TRBD2 on 5 matching bases. V was cut by 3 bases and J by 8 bases, with 14 bases left in between. The CDR3 contains 12 residues. Germline CDR1 GTSNPN, CDR2 SVGIG (reference sequence). For the CDR3, the DNA is TGTGCCTGGAGCCTTTCCCGGGGTAAGCAGTACTTC. As protein: CAWSLSRGKQYF.